The 13 T cell receptor beta chains presented below share a single source sample, sequenced in a study of blood T cell repertoires in COVID-19. This table comes from immunoSEQ multiplex PCR, and its TCRdb copy is limited to in-frame clones, with some not included. The profile shows about 200,000 clones, approximately 83% of them singletons. The material sequenced was PBMCs or T cells enriched from blood (not recorded which). The receptors shown here come from a woman aged 40 to 50 with acute COVID-19.

The chain has TRBV3-1 (or the pseudogene TRBV3-2) and TRBJ1-2, with 9 bases fitting TRBD1. Per the germline V gene, CDR1 is LGHDT and CDR2 is YNNKEL (reference sequence). V shed 1 base, J shed 4 bases, and the junction held 1 base outside the gene matches. The CDR3 has 14 residues. The CDR3 DNA follows: TGTGCCAGCAGCCAAGTGGGACAGGGCTATGGCTACACCTTC. Translating it yields CASSQVGQGYGYTF.

The DNA for the CDR3 is TGTGCCAGTAGTATTCGGCAGGGCATTGGTGGCTACACCTTC. It specifies CASSIRQGIGGYTF. The V and J genes are TRBV19 and TRBJ1-2; TRBD1 might be the D (5 bases). Trimming took off 3 bases at V and 7 bases at J, with 15 bases between the two ends. This CDR3 is built from 14 residues. Germline V lookup: CDR1 LNHDA, CDR2 SQIVND (reference sequence).

This clone was seen a single time. The chain combines TRBV19 with TRBJ2-7, with 7 bases matching TRBD1. The CDR3 is 15 amino acids. CDR1 and CDR2 from the germline V gene are LNHDA and SQIVND (reference sequence). The trim removed 5 bases at V and 6 bases at J, leaving 13 bases unmatched. CDR3 DNA sequence: TGTGCCAGTAGTCCCCTCGACAGGGAAAGGGGCGAGCAGTACTTC. This translates into CASSPLDRERGEQYF.

The J gene is TRBJ1-1, the V gene TRBV29-1; D is possibly TRBD1 (5 bases). In germline, CDR1 is SQVTM, CDR2 ANQGSEA. CDR3 length equals 10 residues. V was cut by 3 bases and J by 11 bases, with 10 bases left in between. The CDR3 nucleotides read TGCAGCGTTGAGCCAGGGATGGCTTTCTTT. Translated: CSVEPGMAFF.

The chain is built from TRBV11-1 and TRBJ2-5; D ambiguous. The CDR3 runs to 14 residues. Trimming pared 3 bases from V and 5 bases from J, leaving 13 bases between. CDR1 is SGHAT and CDR2 is FQDESV in the germline V gene (reference sequence). The CDR3, as DNA: TGTGCCAGCAGCTTTTTGTCGAGTAAGGAGACCCAGTACTTC. Its protein is CASSFLSSKETQYF.

The chain carries TRBV7-6 and TRBJ2-1; TRBD2 aligns across 8 bases. The CDR3 sequence is 12 residues long. V dropped 4 bases and J dropped 8; count of bases not matched to a gene: 1. Per germline, CDR1 SGHVS and CDR2 FNYEAQ. The CDR3 sequence is CASSSGGDEQFF. The CDR3 DNA reads TGTGCCAGCAGCTCCGGGGGGGATGAGCAGTTCTTC.

CDR3 sequence reads: CATRDSANTGELFF. The DNA of the CDR3 is TGTGCCACCCGGGACAGTGCGAACACCGGGGAGCTGTTTTTT. V gene TRBV19 combines with J gene TRBJ2-2; the match to TRBD1 covers 7 bases. The CDR3 contains 14 residues. The V segment lost 10 bases and the J segment 0 bases; nucleotides outside the gene matches: 5. Germline CDR1 LNHDA, CDR2 SQIVND (reference sequence).

This clone occurred a few times. The J gene is TRBJ2-2, the V gene TRBV11-2, with D possibly TRBD2 on 6 matching bases. The CDR3 spans 14 residues. With 7 bases removed from V and 1 base from J, the gap between germline ends came to 10 bases. CDR1 SGHAT and CDR2 FQNNGV come from the germline V gene. The CDR3 reads CASIGLKNTGELFF. The CDR3 DNA reads TGTGCCAGCATAGGACTAAAGAACACCGGGGAGCTGTTTTTT. Full variable domain (missing parts from reference TRBV11-2 and TRBJ2-2): EAGVAQSPRYKIIEKRQSVAFWCNPISGHATLYWYQQILGQGPKLLIQFQNNGVVDDSQLPKDRFSAERLKGVDSTLKIQPAKLEDSAVYLCASIGLKNTGELFFGEGSRLTVL.

As for this clone: The same CDR3 is also encoded by other DNA sequences in this sample. This sequence joins TRBV6-5 and TRBJ1-6; 9 bases map to TRBD1. CDR1 and CDR2 from the germline V gene are MNHEY and SVGAGI. V lost 4 bases to trimming and J lost 6 bases; unmatched junction nucleotides: 4. CDR3 length: 15 amino acids. The DNA for the CDR3 is TGTGCCAGCAGTTCGGGACAGGGAACTAATTCACCCCTCCACTTT. This codes for CASSSGQGTNSPLHF.

CDR3: CASSMTGQGTQETQYF. As DNA, the CDR3 is TGTGCCAGTAGTATGACGGGACAGGGGACCCAAGAGACCCAGTACTTC. V and J are TRBV19 and TRBJ2-5, with TRBD1 matching 10 bases. The junction had 5 bases not matched to a gene; V was cut back by 3 bases and J by 1 base. This CDR3 has 16 residues. Looked up from germline, CDR1 is LNHDA and CDR2 is SQIVND (reference sequence).

The chain has TRBV24-1 and TRBJ2-7; TRBD1 agrees at 7 bases. The length of the CDR3 is 14 residues. Germline V CDR1 and CDR2: KGHDR, SFDVKD. V trimming: 4 bases; J trimming: 5 bases; junction bases outside the gene matches: 7. The CDR3 sequence is CATSDPTGNHEQYF. The CDR3 DNA follows: TGTGCCACCAGTGACCCGACAGGGAACCACGAGCAGTACTTC.

J is TRBJ2-6 and V is TRBV5-6; D is ambiguous. In germline, CDR1 is SGHDT, CDR2 YYEEEE. Trimming took off 4 bases at V and 0 bases at J, with 5 bases between the two ends. The CDR3 sequence is 14 residues long. The CDR3 sequence is CASSLYSGANVLTF. CDR3 nucleotides: TGTGCCAGCAGCCTTTACTCTGGGGCCAACGTCCTGACTTTC.

J is TRBJ1-5 and V is TRBV19; 12 positions match TRBD1. With V trimmed by 6 bases and J by 6 bases, 6 bases remained unmatched. The CDR3 totals 15 residues. Germline CDR1 LNHDA, CDR2 SQIVND (reference sequence). The CDR3 DNA is TGTGCCAGTAGAGGGGACAGGGGGCGGGTTCAGCCCCAGCATTTT. The encoded protein is CASRGDRGRVQPQHF.